Following are 7 T cell receptor beta chains from one sample sequenced in a study of blood T cells in healthy people across ages. Using a J-beta primer mix together with a sample-barcoded 5' primer, a second PCR was run for roughly 6 to 12 cycles. TCRdb used MiXCR to reprocess the 5' RACE reads, holding one entry per CDR3 protein. This table has about 810,000 distinct CDR3 sequences, roughly 35% appearing once. Sequencing was carried out using blood. The source of these receptors is a man in his late teens or twenties in good health.

The chain has TRBV20-1 and TRBJ2-1; 10 nucleotides agree with TRBD2. The ends lost 3 bases at V and 2 bases at J; junction bases unmatched: 16. CDR1 and CDR2 from the germline V gene are DFQATT and SNEGSKA (reference sequence). CDR3 size: 19 residues. CDR3 region: CSARTLGSGGTSPYNEQFF. DNA for the CDR3: TGCAGTGCTAGGACCCTGGGTAGCGGGGGGACAAGCCCCTACAATGAGCAGTTCTTC.

This clonotype was seen more than once but under ten times. The rearrangement links TRBV7-2 to TRBJ1-4; no clear D. Germline CDR1 is SGHTA and CDR2 is FQGNSA. The CDR3 contains 15 residues. The V gene lost 0 bases and the J gene lost 5 bases, with 10 bases spanning the gap. CDR3 amino acids: CASSLARRVNEKLFF. Written as DNA, the CDR3 is TGTGCCAGCAGCTTAGCGAGAAGGGTGAATGAAAAACTGTTTTTT.

This chain links TRBV12-3 or TRBV12-4 with TRBJ2-2; 11 bases map to TRBD2. The length of the CDR3 is 16 residues. Unmatched junction bases numbered 5, after V lost 4 bases and J lost 4 bases. CDR3 protein: CASSSTSGAPTGELFF. DNA for the CDR3: TGTGCCAGCAGTTCGACTAGCGGGGCCCCCACCGGGGAGCTGTTTTTT.

The chain uses TRBV6-6 and TRBJ2-7; D call uncertain. CDR3 length: 14 amino acids. Germline V gene lookup returns CDR1 MNHNY and CDR2 SVGAGI (reference sequence). V lost 6 bases, J lost 0 bases, and 12 bases lay in between. CDR3 sequence reads: CASSWTVSSYEQYF. CDR3 DNA: TGTGCCAGCAGCTGGACGGTGAGCTCCTACGAGCAGTACTTC.

In DNA form, the CDR3 reads TGTGCCACCCGGGACAGGGAATCACCCCTCCACTTT. It yields the protein CATRDRESPLHF. The chain employs TRBV10-3 and TRBJ1-6; 9 nucleotides match TRBD1. The length of the CDR3 is 12 residues. V lost 10 bases, J lost 10 bases, and 5 bases stayed unmatched. CDR1 is ENHRY, CDR2 SYGVKD, per germline.

By frequency in the sample, this clonotype is medium-sized. One end of the junction does not line up with germline, which may come from a read error. The chain combines TRBV5-1 with TRBJ2-3; D might be TRBD1 (5 bases). Germline loops: CDR1 SGHRS, CDR2 YFSETQ. The CDR3 consists of 14 residues. DNA of the CDR3: TGTGCCAGCAGCTTAGGGGTTAGCACAGATACGCAGTATTTT. It codes for CASSLGVSTDTQYF.

The CDR3 is CASSPTELGGYTF. CDR3 coding DNA: TGTGCCAGCAGCCCTACAGAGCTAGGTGGCTACACCTTC. V gene TRBV28 combines with J gene TRBJ1-2, with D unclear. V lost 6 bases to trimming and J lost 7 bases, with 15 bases between them. Germline values: CDR1 MDHEN, CDR2 SYDVKM. The CDR3 loop spans 13 amino acids.